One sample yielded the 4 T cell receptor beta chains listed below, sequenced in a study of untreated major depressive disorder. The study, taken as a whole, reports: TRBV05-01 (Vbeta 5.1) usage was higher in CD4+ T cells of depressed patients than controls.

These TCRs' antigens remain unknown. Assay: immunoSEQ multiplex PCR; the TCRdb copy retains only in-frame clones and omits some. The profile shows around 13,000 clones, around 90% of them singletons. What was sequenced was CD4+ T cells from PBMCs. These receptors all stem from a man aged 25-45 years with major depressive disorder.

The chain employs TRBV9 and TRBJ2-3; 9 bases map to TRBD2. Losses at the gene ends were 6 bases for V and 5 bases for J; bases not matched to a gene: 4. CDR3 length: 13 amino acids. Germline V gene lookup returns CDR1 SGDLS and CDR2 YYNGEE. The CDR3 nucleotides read TGTGCCAGCAACAAGCGGGGGGTAGATACGCAGTATTTT. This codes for CASNKRGVDTQYF.

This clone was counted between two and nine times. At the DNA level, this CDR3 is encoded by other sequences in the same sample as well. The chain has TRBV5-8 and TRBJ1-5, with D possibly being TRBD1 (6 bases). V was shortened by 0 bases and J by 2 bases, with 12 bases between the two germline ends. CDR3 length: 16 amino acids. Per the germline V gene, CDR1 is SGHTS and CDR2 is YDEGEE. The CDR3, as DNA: TGTGCCAGCAGCTTGGAGGGGGGCGTAGGCAATCAGCCCCAGCATTTT. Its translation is CASSLEGGVGNQPQHF. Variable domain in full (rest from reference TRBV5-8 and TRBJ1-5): EAGVTQSPTHLIKTRGQQATLRCSPISGHTSVYWYQQALGLGLQFLLWYDEGEERNRGNFPPRFSGRQFPNYSSELNVNALELEDSALYLCASSLEGGVGNQPQHFGDGTRLSIL.

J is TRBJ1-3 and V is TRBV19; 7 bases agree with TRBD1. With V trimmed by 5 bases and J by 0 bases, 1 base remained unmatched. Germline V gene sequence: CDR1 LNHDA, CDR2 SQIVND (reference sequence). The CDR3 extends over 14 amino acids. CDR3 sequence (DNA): TGTGCCAGTAGTCGGGACAGCTCTGGAAACACCATATATTTT. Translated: CASSRDSSGNTIYF.

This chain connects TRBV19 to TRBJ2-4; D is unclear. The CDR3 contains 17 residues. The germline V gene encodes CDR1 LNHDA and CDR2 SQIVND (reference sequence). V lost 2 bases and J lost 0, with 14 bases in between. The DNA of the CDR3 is TGTGCCAGTAGTATACCCTGGAGCCAGAGAGCCAAAAACATTCAGTACTTC. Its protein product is CASSIPWSQRAKNIQYF. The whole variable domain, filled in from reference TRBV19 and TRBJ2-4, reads DGGITQSPKYLFRKEGQNVTLSCEQNLNHDAMYWYRQDPGQGLRLIYYSQIVNDFQKGDIAEGYSVSREKKESFPLTVTSAQKNPTAFYLCASSIPWSQRAKNIQYFGAGTRLSVL.